The 15 T cell receptor beta chains below come from one sample, sequenced in a study of T and B cells in COVID-19 patients. BIOMED2 TRB-A/B primer pools were used in multiplex TRB PCR. MiXCR was run by TCRdb on the multiplex PCR reads, yielding one entry per CDR3 protein. Of approximately 8,100 distinct CDR3 sequences listed, around 31% are singletons. TRB was amplified from approximately 250-480 ng of blood genomic DNA. The material sequenced was blood. These receptors all come from a human donor with active COVID-19.

This chain links TRBV19 with TRBJ2-4, with D perhaps TRBD1 or TRBD2 (5 bases each). Trimming took off 5 bases at V and 8 bases at J, with 16 bases between the two ends. Germline V gives CDR1 LNHDA, CDR2 SQIVND (reference sequence). The CDR3 has 14 residues. CDR3 DNA: TGTGCCAGTAGTCTTGGAATAGGGGAGCACATTCAGTACTTC. Residues: CASSLGIGEHIQYF.

This clonotype is judged medium-sized. The chain has TRBV19 and TRBJ2-7, with TRBD1 matching 11 bases. Germline CDR1 LNHDA, CDR2 SQIVND (reference sequence). Trimming cost V 4 bases and J 3 bases; bases outside gene matches: 8. This CDR3 has 16 amino acids. CDR3 DNA: TGTGCCAGTAGTAAAGGGGGTGGGACAGGGGGCTACGAGCAGTACTTC. Protein sequence: CASSKGGGTGGYEQYF.

This clonotype is labeled medium-sized. The chain recombines TRBV12-3 or TRBV12-4 with TRBJ2-3; 9 bases match TRBD2. V dropped 3 bases and J dropped 5; count of bases not matched to a gene: 12. The CDR3 has 17 amino acids. The CDR3 DNA reads TGTGCCAGCAGTTTTGGCCTCGGCCTAGCGGGGAGAGATACGCAGTATTTT. Translated, it gives CASSFGLGLAGRDTQYF.

This chain links TRBV5-5 with TRBJ2-7; 9 nucleotides agree with TRBD1. CDR1 SGHKS and CDR2 YYEKEE come from the germline V gene (reference sequence). This CDR3 has 13 amino acids. J was trimmed by 6 bases and V by 4 bases; bases with no gene match: 5. The CDR3 loop reads CASSPQGAFEQYF. Here the CDR3 DNA reads TGTGCCAGCAGCCCACAGGGGGCGTTCGAGCAGTACTTC.

CDR3 amino acids: CASSYPEGYGYTF. CDR3 DNA: TGTGCCAGCAGTTACCCGGAGGGCTATGGCTACACCTTC. This rearrangement joins TRBV6-2 or TRBV6-3 to TRBJ1-2; no firm D call. Per germline, CDR1 MNHEY and CDR2 SVGEGT. The CDR3 is 13 amino acids. V gave up 2 bases and J gave up 4 bases, with 8 bases separating them.

The rearrangement links TRBV7-9 to TRBJ1-2; no clear D. The germline CDR1 and CDR2 sequences are SEHNR and FQNEAQ (reference sequence). The ends were cut back, 1 base at V and 3 bases at J, with 6 bases in the middle. CDR3 size: 13 residues. CDR3 amino acids: CASSLGADYGYTF. The CDR3 nucleotides read TGTGCCAGCAGCTTAGGGGCAGACTATGGCTACACCTTC.

This rearrangement joins TRBV5-6 to TRBJ2-1; D remains ambiguous. V lost 0 bases to trimming and J lost 1 base, with 11 bases between them. The length of the CDR3 is 16 residues. Per germline, CDR1 SGHDT and CDR2 YYEEEE. CDR3 in amino acids: CASSLAWERSYNEQFF. In nucleotides, the CDR3 is TGTGCCAGCAGCTTGGCTTGGGAAAGATCCTACAATGAGCAGTTCTTC.

The V call is TRBV12-3 or TRBV12-4, the J call TRBJ1-2, with TRBD1 identical over 8 bases. The ends lost 3 bases at V and 4 bases at J; junction bases unmatched: 4. The CDR3 contains 14 residues. CDR3 coding DNA: TGTGCCAGCAGTTTTGCAGGGGGCAGCTATGGCTACACCTTC. Protein product: CASSFAGGSYGYTF.

The J gene is TRBJ2-3, the V gene TRBV4-1; 7 bases align to TRBD2. V lost 5 bases, J lost 5 bases, and 7 bases stayed unmatched. This CDR3 spans 14 amino acids. Germline loops: CDR1 MGHRA, CDR2 YSYEKL. CDR3 bases: TGCGCCAGCAGCGGCCGGGACTACAGAGATACGCAGTATTTT. Encoded protein: CASSGRDYRDTQYF.

By sample fraction, this clonotype is medium-sized. The chain recombines TRBV29-1 with TRBJ2-3; tentatively, D is TRBD1 (5 bases). V was cut by 4 bases and J by 6 bases, with 8 bases left in between. The CDR3 loop spans 11 amino acids. Germline V lookup: CDR1 SQVTM, CDR2 ANQGSEA. CDR3: CSVVSGDTQYF. For the CDR3, the DNA is TGCAGCGTTGTGTCAGGGGATACGCAGTATTTT.

The chain employs TRBV6-1 and TRBJ2-1; either TRBD1 or TRBD2 may supply D (5 bases each). Germline CDR1 MNHNS, CDR2 SASEGT. The CDR3 has 14 residues. The germline V and J ends were trimmed by 7 bases and 5 bases, with 15 bases remaining between them. The CDR3 loop reads CASTPREGDNEQFF. The CDR3 DNA follows: TGTGCCAGCACACCGAGGGAAGGGGACAATGAGCAGTTCTTC.

Relative to its sample, this clonotype is medium-sized. The chain links TRBV12-3 or TRBV12-4 to TRBJ2-3, with 9 bases fitting TRBD1. The trim removed 5 bases at V and 2 bases at J, leaving 5 bases unmatched. The CDR3 is 15 amino acids. The CDR3 loop reads CASSLDRGYTDTQYF. The CDR3, as DNA: TGTGCCAGCAGTCTAGACAGGGGGTACACAGATACGCAGTATTTT.

The CDR3 coding sequence is TGTGCCAGTAGTATCGACAGCGGGGGGGGTAACAATGAGCAGTTCTTC. Amino acids: CASSIDSGGGNNEQFF. This chain uses TRBV19 with TRBJ2-1, with 10 positions matching TRBD2. The CDR3 runs to 16 residues. Germline-derived CDR1 and CDR2 are LNHDA and SQIVND (reference sequence). V gave up 3 bases and J gave up 5 bases; unmatched junction bases: 7.

With respect to this clonotype: At one end the junction does not follow the germline gene, possibly because of a read error. This chain uses TRBV4-2 with TRBJ2-6; D not resolved. The CDR3 loop spans 16 amino acids. The germline V gene has CDR1 LGHNA and CDR2 YNFKEQ. DNA of the CDR3: TGCGCCAGCAGCCAAGATGGGTTCTCTGGGGCCAACGTCCTGACTTTC. As protein: CASSQDGFSGANVLTF.

This clonotype was recorded a few times. This chain links TRBV7-2 with TRBJ2-7; D possibly corresponds to TRBD1 (6 bases). CDR1 is SGHTA and CDR2 is FQGNSA in the germline V gene. Trimming removed 3 bases at V and 2 bases at J, with 14 bases between. This CDR3 is 15 amino acids long. CDR3 sequence (DNA): TGTGCCAGCAGCTTTATGGCAGGGGCTGCCTACGAGCAGTACTTC. Encoded protein: CASSFMAGAAYEQYF.